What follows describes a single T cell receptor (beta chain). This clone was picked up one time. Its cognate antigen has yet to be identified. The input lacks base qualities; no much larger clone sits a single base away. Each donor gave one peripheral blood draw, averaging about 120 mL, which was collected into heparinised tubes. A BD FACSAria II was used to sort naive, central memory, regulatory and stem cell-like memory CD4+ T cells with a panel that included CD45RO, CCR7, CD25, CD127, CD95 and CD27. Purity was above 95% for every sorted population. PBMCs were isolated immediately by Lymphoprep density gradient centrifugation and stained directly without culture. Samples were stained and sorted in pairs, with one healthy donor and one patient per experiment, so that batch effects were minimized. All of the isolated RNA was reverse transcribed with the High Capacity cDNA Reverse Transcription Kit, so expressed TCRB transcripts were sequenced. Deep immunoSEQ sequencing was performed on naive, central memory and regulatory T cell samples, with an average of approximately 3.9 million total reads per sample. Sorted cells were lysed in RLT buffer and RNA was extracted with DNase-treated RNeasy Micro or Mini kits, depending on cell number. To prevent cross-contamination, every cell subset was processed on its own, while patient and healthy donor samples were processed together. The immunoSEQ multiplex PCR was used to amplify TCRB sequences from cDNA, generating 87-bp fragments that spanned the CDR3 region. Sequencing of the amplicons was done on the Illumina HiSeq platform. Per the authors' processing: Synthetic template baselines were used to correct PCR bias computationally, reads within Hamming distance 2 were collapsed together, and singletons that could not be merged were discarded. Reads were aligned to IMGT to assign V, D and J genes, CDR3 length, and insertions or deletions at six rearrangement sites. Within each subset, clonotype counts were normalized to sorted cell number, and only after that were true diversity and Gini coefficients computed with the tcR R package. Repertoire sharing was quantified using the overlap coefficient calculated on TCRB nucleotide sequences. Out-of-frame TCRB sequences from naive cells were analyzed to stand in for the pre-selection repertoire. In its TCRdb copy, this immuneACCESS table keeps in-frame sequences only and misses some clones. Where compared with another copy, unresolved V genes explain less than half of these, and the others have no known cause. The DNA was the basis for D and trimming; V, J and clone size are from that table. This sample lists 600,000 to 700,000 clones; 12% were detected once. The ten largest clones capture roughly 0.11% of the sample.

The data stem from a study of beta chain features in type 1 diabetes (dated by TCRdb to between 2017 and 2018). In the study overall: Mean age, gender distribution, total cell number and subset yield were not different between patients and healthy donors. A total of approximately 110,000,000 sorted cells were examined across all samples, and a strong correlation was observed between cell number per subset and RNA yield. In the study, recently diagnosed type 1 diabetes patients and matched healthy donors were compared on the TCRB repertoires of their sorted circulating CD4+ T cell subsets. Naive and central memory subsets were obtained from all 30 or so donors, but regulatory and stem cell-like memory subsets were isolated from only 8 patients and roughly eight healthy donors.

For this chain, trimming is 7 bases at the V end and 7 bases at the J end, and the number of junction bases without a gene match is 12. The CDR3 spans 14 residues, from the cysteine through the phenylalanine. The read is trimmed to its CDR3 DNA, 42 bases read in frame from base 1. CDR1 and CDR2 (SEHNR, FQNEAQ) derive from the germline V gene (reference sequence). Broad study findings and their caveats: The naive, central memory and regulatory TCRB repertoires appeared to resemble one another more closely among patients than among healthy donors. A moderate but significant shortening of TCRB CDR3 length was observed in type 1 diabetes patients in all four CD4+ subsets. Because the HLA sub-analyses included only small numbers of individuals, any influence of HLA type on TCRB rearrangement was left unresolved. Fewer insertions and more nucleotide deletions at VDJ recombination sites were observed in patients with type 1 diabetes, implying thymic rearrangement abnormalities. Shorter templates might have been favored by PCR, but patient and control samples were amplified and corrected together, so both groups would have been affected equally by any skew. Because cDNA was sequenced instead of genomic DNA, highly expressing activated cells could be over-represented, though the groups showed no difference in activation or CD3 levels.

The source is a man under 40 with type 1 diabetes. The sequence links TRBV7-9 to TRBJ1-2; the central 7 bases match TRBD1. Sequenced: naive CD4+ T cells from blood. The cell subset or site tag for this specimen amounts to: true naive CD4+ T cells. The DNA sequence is TGTGCCAGCACCACAGGGGAAGGTGCGGTTGGCTACACCTTC. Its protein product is CASTTGEGAVGYTF.